These 8 T cell receptor beta chains were all obtained from the same sample, sequenced in a study of CD8 T cells in Susac syndrome (dated by TCRdb to the late 2010s). Receptor amplification or capture employed the immunoSEQ multiplex PCR assay. RNA was extracted with the RNeasy kit and 0.5 to 1 ug was reverse transcribed using random hexamers. Using fastp at Q25 and MiXCR, TCRdb reprocessed the public reads and kept productive beta chains. Rows merge per CDR3 protein into single entries with the most common DNA and genes. The sample table contains about 240,000 distinct CDR3 sequences; only one count was recorded for 95% to 97% of them. Clones ranked in the top ten supply under 0.12% of the sample. The sample comprised CD4+ T cells from PBMCs. Source of these receptors: a human donor with Susac syndrome.

The chain is built from TRBV20-1 and TRBJ2-3, with 10 bases lining up with TRBD2. Germline CDR1 and CDR2: DFQATT and SNEGSKA (reference sequence). The CDR3 runs 15 residues. Trimming removed 6 bases from V and 2 bases from J; junction bases left unmatched: 8. CDR3 loop: CSAELSGRDTDTQYF. The CDR3 DNA reads TGCAGTGCAGAACTAAGCGGGAGGGACACAGATACGCAGTATTTT.

The CDR3 protein is CSARDPSGYNEQFF. The CDR3 DNA reads TGCAGTGCTAGAGATCCTAGCGGTTACAATGAGCAGTTCTTC. The chain uses TRBV20-1 and TRBJ2-1; 7 bases line up with TRBD2. The length of the CDR3 is 14 residues. The J segment lost 4 bases and the V segment lost 0 bases, leaving 3 bases of the junction unmatched. CDR1 and CDR2 from the germline V gene are DFQATT and SNEGSKA (reference sequence).

This chain connects TRBV28 to TRBJ2-7; the D gene could be TRBD1 or TRBD2 (5 bases each). Deletions cut 2 bases from V and 6 bases from J, with 20 bases between. This CDR3 comprises 16 residues. CDR1 is MDHEN, CDR2 SYDVKM, per germline. Written as DNA, the CDR3 is TGTGCCAGCAGTTTAGCCCGGGACCGGCGTACGGGCGAGCAGTACTTC. Translated: CASSLARDRRTGEQYF.

The chain recombines TRBV7-9 with TRBJ2-7, with 10 bases lining up with TRBD1. Germline V lookup: CDR1 SEHNR, CDR2 FQNEAQ (reference sequence). The CDR3 sequence is 15 residues long. V was clipped by 5 bases and J by 6 bases; unmatched bases: 10. The CDR3 is CASSASGTGAVEQYF. The CDR3, as DNA: TGTGCCAGCAGCGCGTCCGGGACAGGGGCCGTCGAGCAGTACTTC.

This clonotype was recorded a few times. J is TRBJ2-3 and V is TRBV24-1, with D hard to call. The CDR3 runs 13 residues. Trimming pared 4 bases from V and 2 bases from J, leaving 6 bases between. The germline V gene encodes CDR1 KGHDR and CDR2 SFDVKD. CDR3 protein: CATSDGPTDTQYF. The CDR3, as DNA: TGTGCCACCAGTGACGGGCCCACAGATACGCAGTATTTT.

V and J are TRBV30 and TRBJ1-5; D not certain. Germline V CDR1 and CDR2: GTSNPN, SVGIG (reference sequence). Trimming took off 2 bases at V and 3 bases at J, with 8 bases between the two ends. The CDR3 has 13 residues. CDR3 loop: CAWSLRDNQPQHF. DNA of the CDR3: TGTGCCTGGAGTCTACGGGACAATCAGCCCCAGCATTTT.

The J gene is TRBJ2-3, the V gene TRBV6-5; the D gene is possibly TRBD1 (6 bases). The CDR3 extends over 15 amino acids. Germline V gene data show CDR1 as MNHEY and CDR2 as SVGAGI. V lost 4 bases, J lost 1 base, and 12 bases lay in between. CDR3 bases: TGTGCCAGCAGTTGGGTAGGGGGACGCACAGATACGCAGTATTTT. Translation: CASSWVGGRTDTQYF.

The chain couples TRBV29-1 to TRBJ2-6; tentative D call: TRBD2 (5 bases). Deletions cut 7 bases from V and 6 bases from J, with 13 bases between. Germline CDR1 reads SQVTM; CDR2 reads ANQGSEA. The CDR3 loop spans 13 amino acids. CDR3 amino acids: CSGGSSMANVLTF. CDR3 in DNA: TGCAGCGGAGGGAGCTCCATGGCCAACGTCCTGACTTTC.